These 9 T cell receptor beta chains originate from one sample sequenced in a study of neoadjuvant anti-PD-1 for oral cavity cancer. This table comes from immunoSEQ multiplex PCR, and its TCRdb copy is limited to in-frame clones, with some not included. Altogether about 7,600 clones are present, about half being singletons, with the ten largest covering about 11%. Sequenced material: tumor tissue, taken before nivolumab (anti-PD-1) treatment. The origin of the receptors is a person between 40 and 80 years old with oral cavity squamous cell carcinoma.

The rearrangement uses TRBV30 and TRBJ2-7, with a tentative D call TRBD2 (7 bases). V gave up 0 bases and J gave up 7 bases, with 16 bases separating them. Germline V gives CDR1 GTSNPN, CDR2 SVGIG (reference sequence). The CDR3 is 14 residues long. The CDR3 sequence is CAWSVPREGEEQYF. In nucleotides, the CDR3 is TGTGCCTGGAGTGTACCGAGGGAGGGGGAGGAGCAGTACTTC.

DNA of the CDR3: TGTGCCAGTATCAATATGGGCAGGGGCACTGAAGCTTTCTTT. Translating gives CASINMGRGTEAFF. The chain is built from TRBV19 and TRBJ1-1, with a tentative D call TRBD1 (6 bases). This CDR3 has 14 residues. Trimming took 7 bases from V and 4 from J, leaving 16 bases between them. CDR1 and CDR2 from the germline V gene are LNHDA and SQIVND (reference sequence).

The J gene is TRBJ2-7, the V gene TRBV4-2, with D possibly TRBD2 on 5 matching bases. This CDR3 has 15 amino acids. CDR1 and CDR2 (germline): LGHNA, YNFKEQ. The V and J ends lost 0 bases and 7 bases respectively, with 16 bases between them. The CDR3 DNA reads TGTGCCAGCAGCCAAGATCGAACAACCAGGAGGGAGCAGTACTTC. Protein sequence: CASSQDRTTRREQYF.

DNA of the CDR3: TGTGCCTGGACCGGACTAGCGGGAGTCGGCGAGCAGTTCTTC. Amino acid sequence: CAWTGLAGVGEQFF. The chain combines TRBV30 with TRBJ2-1; 13 nucleotides align to TRBD2. Per the germline V gene, CDR1 is GTSNPN and CDR2 is SVGIG (reference sequence). V lost 4 bases to trimming and J lost 10 bases; unmatched junction nucleotides: 7. This CDR3 region has 14 residues.

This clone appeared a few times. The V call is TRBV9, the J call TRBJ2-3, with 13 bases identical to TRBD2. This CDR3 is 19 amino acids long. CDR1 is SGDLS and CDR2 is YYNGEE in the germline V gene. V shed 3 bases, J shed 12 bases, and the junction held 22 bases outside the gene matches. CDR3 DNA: TGTGCCAGCAGCGCCCCGATCAGGGGGGAGACTAGCGGGAGGCCTCATCAGTATTTT. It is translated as CASSAPIRGETSGRPHQYF.

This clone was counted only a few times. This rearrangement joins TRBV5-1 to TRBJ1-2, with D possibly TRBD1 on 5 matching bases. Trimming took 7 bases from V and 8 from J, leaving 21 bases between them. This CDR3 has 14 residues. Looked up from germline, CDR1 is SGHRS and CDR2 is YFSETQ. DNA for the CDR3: TGCGCCAGCGCCGATCAGGGATTTCAGGGAGGCTACACCTTC. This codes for CASADQGFQGGYTF.

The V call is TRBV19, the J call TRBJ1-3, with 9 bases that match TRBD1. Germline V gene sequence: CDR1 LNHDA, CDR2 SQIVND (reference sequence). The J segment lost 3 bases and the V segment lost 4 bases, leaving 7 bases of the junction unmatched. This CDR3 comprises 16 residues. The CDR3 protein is CASSNTGTGIGNTIYF. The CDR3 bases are TGTGCCAGTAGTAACACCGGGACAGGGATTGGAAACACCATATATTTT.

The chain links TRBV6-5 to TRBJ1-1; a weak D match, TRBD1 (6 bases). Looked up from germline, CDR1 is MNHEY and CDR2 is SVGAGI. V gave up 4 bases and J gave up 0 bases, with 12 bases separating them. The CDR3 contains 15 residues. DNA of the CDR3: TGTGCCAGCAGTTGGGGGCTAGAGATGAACACTGAAGCTTTCTTT. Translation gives CASSWGLEMNTEAFF.

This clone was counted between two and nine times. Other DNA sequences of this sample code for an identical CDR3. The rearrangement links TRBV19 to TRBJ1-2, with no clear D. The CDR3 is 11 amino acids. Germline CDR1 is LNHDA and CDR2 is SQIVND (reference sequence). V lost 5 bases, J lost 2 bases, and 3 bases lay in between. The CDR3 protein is CASSRNYGYTF. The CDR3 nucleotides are TGTGCCAGTAGTCGCAACTATGGCTACACCTTC. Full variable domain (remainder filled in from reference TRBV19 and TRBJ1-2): DGGITQSPKYLFRKEGQNVTLSCEQNLNHDAMYWYRQDPGQGLRLIYYSQIVNDFQKGDIAEGYSVSREKKESFPLTVTSAQKNPTAFYLCASSRNYGYTFGSGTRLTVV.